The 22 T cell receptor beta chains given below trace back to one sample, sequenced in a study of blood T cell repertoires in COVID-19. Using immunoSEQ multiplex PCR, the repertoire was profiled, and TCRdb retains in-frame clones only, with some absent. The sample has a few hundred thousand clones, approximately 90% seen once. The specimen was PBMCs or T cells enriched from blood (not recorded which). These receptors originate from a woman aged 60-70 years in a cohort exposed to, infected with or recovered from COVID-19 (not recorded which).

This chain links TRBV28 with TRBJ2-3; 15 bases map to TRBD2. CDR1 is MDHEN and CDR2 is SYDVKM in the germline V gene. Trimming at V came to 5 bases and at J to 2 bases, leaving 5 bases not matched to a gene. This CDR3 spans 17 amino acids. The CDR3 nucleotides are TGTGCCAGCAGTACCAGGACTAGCGGGAGGGACACAGATACGCAGTATTTT. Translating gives CASSTRTSGRDTDTQYF.

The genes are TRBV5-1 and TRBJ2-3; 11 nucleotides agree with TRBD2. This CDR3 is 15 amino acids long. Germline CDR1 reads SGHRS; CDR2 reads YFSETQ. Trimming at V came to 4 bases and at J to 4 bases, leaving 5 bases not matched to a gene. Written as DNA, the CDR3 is TGCGCCAGCAGCCTTAGCGGGAGGGCCGCAGATACGCAGTATTTT. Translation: CASSLSGRAADTQYF.

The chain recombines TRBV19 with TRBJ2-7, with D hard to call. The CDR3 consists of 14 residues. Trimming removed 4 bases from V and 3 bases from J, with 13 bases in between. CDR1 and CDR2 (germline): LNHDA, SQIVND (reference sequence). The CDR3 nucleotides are TGTGCCAGTAGTAAGACCACGACGGGCTACGAGCAGTACTTC. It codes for CASSKTTTGYEQYF.

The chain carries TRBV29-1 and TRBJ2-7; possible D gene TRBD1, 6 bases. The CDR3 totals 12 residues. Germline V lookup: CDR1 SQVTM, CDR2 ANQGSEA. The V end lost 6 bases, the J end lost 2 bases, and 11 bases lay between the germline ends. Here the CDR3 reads CSVGTPPYEQYF. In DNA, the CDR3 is TGCAGCGTCGGGACACCTCCCTACGAGCAGTACTTC.

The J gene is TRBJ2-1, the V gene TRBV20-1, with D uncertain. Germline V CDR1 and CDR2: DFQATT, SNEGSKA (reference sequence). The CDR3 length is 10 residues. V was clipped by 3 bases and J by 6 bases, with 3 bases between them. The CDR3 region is CSASSNEQFF. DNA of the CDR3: TGCAGTGCTAGCTCCAATGAGCAGTTCTTC.

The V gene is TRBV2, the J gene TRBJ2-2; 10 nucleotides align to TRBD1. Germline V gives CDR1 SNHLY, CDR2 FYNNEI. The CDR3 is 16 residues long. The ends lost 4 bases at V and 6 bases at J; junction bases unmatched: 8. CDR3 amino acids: CASSAYGQGDPGELFF. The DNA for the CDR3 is TGTGCCAGCAGTGCTTACGGACAGGGGGACCCCGGGGAGCTGTTTTTT.

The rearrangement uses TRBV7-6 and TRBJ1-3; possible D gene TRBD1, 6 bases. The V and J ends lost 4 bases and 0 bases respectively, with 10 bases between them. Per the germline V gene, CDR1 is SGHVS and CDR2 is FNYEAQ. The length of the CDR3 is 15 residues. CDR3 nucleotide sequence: TGTGCCAGCAGCTCGGACAGTTTCTCTGGAAACACCATATATTTT. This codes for CASSSDSFSGNTIYF.

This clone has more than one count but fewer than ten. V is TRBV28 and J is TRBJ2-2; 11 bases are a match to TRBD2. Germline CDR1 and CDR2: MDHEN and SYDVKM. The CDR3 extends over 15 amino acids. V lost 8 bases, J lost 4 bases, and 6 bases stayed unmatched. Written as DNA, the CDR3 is TGTGCCAGCGTTGGGACTAGCGGTTCCACCGGGGAGCTGTTTTTT. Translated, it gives CASVGTSGSTGELFF.

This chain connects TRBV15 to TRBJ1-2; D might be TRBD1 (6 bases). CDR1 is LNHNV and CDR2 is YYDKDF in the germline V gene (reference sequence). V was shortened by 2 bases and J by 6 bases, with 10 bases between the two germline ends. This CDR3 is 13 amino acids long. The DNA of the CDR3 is TGTGCCACCAGCAGATTACAGGGACATGGCTACACCTTC. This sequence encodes CATSRLQGHGYTF.

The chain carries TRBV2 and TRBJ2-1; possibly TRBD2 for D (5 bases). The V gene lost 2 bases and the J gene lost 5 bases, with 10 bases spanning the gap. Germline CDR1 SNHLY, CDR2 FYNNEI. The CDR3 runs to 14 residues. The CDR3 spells CASSELADHNEQFF. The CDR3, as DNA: TGTGCCAGCAGTGAACTAGCCGATCACAATGAGCAGTTCTTC.

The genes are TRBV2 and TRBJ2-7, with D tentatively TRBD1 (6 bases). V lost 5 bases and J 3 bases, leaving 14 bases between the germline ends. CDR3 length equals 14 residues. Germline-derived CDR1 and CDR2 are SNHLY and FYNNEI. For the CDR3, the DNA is TGTGCCAGCAGTACACACGGACAGTTCTACGAGCAGTACTTC. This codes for CASSTHGQFYEQYF.

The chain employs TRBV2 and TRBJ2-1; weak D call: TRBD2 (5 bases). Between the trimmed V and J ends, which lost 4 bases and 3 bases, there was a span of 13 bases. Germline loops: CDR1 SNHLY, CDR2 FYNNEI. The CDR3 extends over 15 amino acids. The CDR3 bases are TGTGCCAGCAGTGCCGGGAACCCCGACTACAATGAGCAGTTCTTC. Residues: CASSAGNPDYNEQFF.

CDR3 in amino acids: CASSPGTGGKDTF. As DNA, the CDR3 is TGTGCCAGCAGTCCCGGGACAGGGGGAAAGGACACCTTC. The gene calls are TRBV6-5 and TRBJ1-2; 11 bases are a match to TRBD1. CDR1 is MNHEY, CDR2 SVGAGI, per germline. This CDR3 region has 13 residues. V was clipped by 5 bases and J by 12 bases; unmatched bases: 8.

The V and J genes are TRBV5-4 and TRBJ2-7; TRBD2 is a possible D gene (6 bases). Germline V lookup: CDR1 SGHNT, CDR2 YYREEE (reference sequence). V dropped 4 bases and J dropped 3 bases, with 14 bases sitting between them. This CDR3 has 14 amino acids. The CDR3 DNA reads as TGTGCCAGCAGCGTCGGTAGCGGAGTCTACGAGCAGTACTTC. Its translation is CASSVGSGVYEQYF.

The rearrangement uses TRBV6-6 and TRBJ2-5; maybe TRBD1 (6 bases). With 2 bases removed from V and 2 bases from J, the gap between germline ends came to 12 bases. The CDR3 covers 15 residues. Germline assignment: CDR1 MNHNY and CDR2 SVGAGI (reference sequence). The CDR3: CASSYERTGQETQYF. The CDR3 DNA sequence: TGTGCCAGCAGTTACGAGAGAACAGGGCAAGAGACCCAGTACTTC.

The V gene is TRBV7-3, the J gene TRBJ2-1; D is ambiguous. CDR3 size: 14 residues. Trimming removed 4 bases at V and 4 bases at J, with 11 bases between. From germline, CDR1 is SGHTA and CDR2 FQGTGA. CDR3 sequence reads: CASSSLASYNEQFF. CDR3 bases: TGTGCCAGCAGCTCCCTGGCCTCTTACAATGAGCAGTTCTTC.

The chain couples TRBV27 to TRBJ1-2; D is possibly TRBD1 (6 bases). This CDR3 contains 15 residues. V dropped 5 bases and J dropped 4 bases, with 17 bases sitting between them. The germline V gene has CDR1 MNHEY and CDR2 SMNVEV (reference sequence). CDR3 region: CASSITGYGPYGYTF. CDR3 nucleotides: TGTGCCAGCAGTATAACAGGGTACGGGCCCTATGGCTACACCTTC.

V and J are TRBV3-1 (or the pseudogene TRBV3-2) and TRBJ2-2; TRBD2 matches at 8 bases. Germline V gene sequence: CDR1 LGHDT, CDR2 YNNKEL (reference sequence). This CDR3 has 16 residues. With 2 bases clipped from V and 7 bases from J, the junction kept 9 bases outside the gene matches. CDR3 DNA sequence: TGTGCCAGCAGCCAACGGGGAGCGGGAGCGATCGGGGAGCTGTTTTTT. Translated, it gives CASSQRGAGAIGELFF.

This chain's CDR3 is CASSPETGEGNEQFF. CDR3 in DNA: TGTGCCAGCTCACCAGAGACGGGAGAAGGCAATGAGCAGTTCTTC. The rearrangement uses TRBV18 and TRBJ2-1; D might be TRBD2 (6 bases). CDR1 and CDR2 (germline): KGHSH, LQKENI. The ends were cut back, 2 bases at V and 6 bases at J, with 14 bases in the middle. The CDR3 consists of 15 residues.

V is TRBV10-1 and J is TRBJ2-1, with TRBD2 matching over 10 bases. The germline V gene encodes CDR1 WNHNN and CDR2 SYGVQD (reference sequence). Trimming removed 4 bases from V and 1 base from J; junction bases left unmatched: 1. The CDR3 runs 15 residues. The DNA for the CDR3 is TGCGCCAGCAGTGGACTAGCGGGTTCCTACAATGAGCAGTTCTTC. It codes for CASSGLAGSYNEQFF.

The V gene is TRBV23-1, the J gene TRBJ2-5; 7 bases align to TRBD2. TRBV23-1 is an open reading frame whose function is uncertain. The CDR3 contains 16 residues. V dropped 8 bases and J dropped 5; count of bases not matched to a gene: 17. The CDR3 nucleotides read TGCGCCAGCCCCCAGGTGGGACTACCCCCACTCGAGACCCAGTACTTC. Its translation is CASPQVGLPPLETQYF.

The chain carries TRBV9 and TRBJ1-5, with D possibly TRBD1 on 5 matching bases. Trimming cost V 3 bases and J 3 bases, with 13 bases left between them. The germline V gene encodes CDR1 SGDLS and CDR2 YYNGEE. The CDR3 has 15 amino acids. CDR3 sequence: CASSGDSRFNQPQHF. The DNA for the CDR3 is TGTGCCAGCAGCGGAGACAGCCGTTTCAATCAGCCCCAGCATTTT.